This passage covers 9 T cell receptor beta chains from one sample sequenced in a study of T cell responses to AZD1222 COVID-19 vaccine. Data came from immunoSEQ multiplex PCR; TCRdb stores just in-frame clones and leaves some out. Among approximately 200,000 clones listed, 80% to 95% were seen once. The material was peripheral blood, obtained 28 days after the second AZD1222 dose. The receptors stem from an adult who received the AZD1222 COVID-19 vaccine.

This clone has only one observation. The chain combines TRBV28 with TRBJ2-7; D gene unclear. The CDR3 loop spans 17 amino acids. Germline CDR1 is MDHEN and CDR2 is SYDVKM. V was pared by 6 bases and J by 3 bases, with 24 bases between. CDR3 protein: CASSLSLRGLSYYEQYF. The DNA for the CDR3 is TGTGCCAGCAGCCTGAGTCTGCGAGGCCTAAGCTACTACGAGCAGTACTTC.

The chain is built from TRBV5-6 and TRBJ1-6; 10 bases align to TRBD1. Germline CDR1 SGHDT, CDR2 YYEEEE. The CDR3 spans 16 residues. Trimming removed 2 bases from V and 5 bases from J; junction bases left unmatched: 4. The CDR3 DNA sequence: TGTGCCAGCAGCTTCCGACAGGGGGCTGATAATTCACCCCTCCACTTT. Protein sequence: CASSFRQGADNSPLHF.

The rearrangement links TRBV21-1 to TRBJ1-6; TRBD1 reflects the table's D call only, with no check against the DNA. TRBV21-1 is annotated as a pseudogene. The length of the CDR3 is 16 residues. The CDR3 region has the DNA TGTGCCAGCAGCAAAGGAGCAGGGGCAACCAGGCGGCCCCTCCACTTT. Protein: CASSKGAGATRRPLHF.

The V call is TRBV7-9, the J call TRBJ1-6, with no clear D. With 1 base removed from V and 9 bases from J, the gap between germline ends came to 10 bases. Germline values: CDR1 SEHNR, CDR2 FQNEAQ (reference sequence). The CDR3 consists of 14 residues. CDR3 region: CASSLVDPSSPLHF. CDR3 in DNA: TGTGCCAGCAGCTTAGTTGACCCTAGTTCACCCCTCCACTTT.

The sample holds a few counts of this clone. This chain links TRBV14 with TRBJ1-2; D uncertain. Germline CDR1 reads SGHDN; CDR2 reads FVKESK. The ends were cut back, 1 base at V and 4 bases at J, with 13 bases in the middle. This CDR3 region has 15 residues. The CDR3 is CASSQGKYLIYGYTF. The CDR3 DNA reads TGTGCCAGCAGCCAAGGGAAATACCTGATCTATGGCTACACCTTC.

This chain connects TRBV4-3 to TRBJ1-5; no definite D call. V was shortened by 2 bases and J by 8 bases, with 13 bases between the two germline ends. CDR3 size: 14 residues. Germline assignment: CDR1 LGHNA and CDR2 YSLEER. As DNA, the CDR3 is TGCGCCAGCAGCCAAAGGTCCGCCGGTGAGCCCCAGCATTTT. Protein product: CASSQRSAGEPQHF.

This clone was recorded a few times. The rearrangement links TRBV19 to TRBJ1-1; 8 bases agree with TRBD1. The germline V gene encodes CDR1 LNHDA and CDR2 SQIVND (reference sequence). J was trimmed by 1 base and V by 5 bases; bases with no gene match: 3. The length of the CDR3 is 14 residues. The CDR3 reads CASSVQGGNTEAFF. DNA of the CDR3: TGTGCCAGTAGTGTACAGGGGGGGAACACTGAAGCTTTCTTT.

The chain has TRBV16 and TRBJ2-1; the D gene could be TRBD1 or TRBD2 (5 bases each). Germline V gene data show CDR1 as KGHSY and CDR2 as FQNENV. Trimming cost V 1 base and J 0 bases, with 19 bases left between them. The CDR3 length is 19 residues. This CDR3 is CASSQYRGTSSSSYNEQFF. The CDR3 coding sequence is TGTGCCAGCAGCCAATATCGTGGGACCTCCAGTAGCTCCTACAATGAGCAGTTCTTC.

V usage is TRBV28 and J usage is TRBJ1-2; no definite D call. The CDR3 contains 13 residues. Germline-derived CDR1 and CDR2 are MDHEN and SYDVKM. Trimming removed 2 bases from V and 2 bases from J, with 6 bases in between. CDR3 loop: CASSLDQNYGYTF. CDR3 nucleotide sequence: TGTGCCAGCAGTTTAGACCAGAACTATGGCTACACCTTC.